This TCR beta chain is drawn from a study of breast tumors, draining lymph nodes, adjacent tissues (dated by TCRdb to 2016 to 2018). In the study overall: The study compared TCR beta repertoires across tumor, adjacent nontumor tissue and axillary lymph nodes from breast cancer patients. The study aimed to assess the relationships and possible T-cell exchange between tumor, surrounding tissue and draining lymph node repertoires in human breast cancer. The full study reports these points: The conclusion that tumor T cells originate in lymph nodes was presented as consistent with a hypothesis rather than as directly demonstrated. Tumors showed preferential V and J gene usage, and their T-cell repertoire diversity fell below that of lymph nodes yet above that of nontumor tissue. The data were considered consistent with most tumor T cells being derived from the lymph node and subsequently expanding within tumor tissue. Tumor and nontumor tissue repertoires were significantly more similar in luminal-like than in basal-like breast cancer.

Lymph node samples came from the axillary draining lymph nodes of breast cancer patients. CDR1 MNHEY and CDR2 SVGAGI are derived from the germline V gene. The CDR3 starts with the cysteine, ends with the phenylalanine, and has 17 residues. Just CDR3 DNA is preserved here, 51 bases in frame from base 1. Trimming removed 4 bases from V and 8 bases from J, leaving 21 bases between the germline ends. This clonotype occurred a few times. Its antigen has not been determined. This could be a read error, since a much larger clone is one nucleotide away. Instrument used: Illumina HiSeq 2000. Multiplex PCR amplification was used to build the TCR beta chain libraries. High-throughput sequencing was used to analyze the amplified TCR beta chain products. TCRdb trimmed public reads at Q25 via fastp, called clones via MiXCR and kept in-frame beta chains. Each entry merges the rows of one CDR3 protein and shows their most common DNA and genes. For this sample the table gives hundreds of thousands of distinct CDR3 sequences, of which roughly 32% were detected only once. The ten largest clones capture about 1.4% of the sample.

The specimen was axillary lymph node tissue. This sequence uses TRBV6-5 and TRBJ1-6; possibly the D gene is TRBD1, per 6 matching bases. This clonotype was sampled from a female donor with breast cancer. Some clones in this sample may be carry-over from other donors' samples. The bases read TGTGCCAGCAGTTCCTCGCCGTTTGCAGGGGTGGATTCACCCCTCCACTTT. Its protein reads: CASSSSPFAGVDSPLHF.